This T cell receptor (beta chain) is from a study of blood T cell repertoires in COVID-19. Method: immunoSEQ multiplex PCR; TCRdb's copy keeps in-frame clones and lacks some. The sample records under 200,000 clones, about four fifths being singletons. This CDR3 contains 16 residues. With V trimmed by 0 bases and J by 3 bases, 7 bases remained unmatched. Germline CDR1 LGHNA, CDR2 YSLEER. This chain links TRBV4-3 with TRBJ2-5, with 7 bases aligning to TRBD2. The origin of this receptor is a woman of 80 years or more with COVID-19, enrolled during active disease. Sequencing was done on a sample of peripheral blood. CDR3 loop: CASSQDMGGWEETQYF. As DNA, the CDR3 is TGCGCCAGCAGCCAAGATATGGGGGGGTGGGAAGAGACCCAGTACTTC.